This T cell receptor (beta chain) was obtained from a study of radiation and T cells in renal cell carcinoma. Study context: Nephrectomy followed 15 Gy stereotactic body radiation by 4 weeks. Regarding the study as a whole: In blood, top tumor clones expanded by 2 weeks, shrinking by 4.

Sample time point: baseline pretreatment blood. The treatment denotes: 15 Gy SBRT to primary tumor, nephrectomy 4 weeks later. Blood was sampled at baseline, 2 weeks and 4 weeks after SBRT. The patient's renal cell carcinoma had clear cell pathology. This clone was seen a handful of times. What it binds is unknown. Profiled with immunoSEQ multiplex PCR; TCRdb holds only in-frame clones, not every one. The sample has about 49,000 clones; around 83% are singletons. V lost 11 bases to trimming and J lost 1 base, with 14 bases between them. CDR3 length equals 13 residues. Germline CDR1 reads ENHRY; CDR2 reads SYGVKD.

V and J are TRBV10-3 and TRBJ1-1, with a possible D match to TRBD1 (5 bases). The sequence was collected from a woman between 70 and 85 years old with renal cell carcinoma. This specimen consisted of blood, obtained from a patient whose treatment included radiotherapy and nephrectomy. CDR3 protein: CASHKGPNTEAFF. The CDR3 DNA reads TGTGCCTCCCACAAGGGGCCGAACACTGAAGCTTTCTTT.